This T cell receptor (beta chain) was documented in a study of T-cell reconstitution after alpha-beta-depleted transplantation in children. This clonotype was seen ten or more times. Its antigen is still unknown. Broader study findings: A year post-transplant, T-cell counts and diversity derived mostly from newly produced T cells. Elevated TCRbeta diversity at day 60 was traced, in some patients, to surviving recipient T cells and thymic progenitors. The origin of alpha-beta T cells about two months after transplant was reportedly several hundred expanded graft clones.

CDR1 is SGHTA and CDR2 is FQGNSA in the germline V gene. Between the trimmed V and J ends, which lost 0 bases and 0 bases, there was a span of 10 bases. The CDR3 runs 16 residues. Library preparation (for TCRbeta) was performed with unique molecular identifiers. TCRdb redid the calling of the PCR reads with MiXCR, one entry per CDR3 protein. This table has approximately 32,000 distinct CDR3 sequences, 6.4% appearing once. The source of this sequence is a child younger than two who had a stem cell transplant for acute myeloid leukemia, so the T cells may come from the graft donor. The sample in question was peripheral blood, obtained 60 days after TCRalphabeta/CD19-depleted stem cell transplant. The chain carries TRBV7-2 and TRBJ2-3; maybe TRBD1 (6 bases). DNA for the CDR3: TGTGCCAGCAGCTTAGCGTGGGGGCAAAGCACAGATACGCAGTATTTT. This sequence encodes CASSLAWGQSTDTQYF.